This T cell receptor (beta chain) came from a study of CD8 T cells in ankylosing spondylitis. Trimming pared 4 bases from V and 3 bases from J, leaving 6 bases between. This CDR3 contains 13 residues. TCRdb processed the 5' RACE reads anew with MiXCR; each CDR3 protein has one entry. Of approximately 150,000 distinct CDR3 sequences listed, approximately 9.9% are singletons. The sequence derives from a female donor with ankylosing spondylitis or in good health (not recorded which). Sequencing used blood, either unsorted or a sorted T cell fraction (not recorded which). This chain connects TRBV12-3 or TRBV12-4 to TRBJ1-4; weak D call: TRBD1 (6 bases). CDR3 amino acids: CASSSGANEKLFF. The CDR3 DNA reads TGTGCCAGCAGTTCAGGGGCTAATGAAAAACTGTTTTTT.